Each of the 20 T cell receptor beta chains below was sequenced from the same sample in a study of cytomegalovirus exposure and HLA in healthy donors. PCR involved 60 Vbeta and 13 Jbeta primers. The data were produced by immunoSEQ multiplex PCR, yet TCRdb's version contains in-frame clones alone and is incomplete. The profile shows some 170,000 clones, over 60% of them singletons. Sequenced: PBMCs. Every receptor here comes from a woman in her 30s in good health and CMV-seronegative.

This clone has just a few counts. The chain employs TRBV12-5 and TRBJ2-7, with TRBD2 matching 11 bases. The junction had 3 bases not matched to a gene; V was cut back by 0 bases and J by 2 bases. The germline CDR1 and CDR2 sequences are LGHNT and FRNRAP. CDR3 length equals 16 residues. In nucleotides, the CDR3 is TGTGCTAGTGGTTTGGTGTTAGCGGGAGGGACCTACGAGCAGTACTTC. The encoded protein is CASGLVLAGGTYEQYF.

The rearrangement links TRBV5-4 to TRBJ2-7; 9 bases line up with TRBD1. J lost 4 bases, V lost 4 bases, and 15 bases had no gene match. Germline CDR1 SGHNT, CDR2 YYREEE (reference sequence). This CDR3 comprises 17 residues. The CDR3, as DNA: TGTGCCAGCAGCAGACCTTCCGGGACAGGGAGGACTTACGAGCAGTACTTC. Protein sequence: CASSRPSGTGRTYEQYF.

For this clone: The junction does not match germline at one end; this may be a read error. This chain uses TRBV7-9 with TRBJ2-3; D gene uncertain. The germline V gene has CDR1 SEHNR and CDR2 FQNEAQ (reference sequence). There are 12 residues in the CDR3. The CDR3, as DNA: TGTTCCAGCAGCCCCTCGTCAGATACGCAGTATTTT. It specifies CSSSPSSDTQYF.

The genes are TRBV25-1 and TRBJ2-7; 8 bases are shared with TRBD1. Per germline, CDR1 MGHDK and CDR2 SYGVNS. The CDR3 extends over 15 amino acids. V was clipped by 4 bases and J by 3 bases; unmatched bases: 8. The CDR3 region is CASSGPGQVNYEQYF. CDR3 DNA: TGTGCCAGCAGTGGACCGGGACAGGTGAACTACGAGCAGTACTTC.

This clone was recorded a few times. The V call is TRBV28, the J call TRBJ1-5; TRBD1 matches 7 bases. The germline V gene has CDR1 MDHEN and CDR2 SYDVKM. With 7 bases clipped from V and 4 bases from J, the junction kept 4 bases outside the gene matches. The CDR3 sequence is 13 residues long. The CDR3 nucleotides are TGTGCCAGCAACCCACAGGGGAATCAGCCCCAGCATTTT. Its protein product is CASNPQGNQPQHF.

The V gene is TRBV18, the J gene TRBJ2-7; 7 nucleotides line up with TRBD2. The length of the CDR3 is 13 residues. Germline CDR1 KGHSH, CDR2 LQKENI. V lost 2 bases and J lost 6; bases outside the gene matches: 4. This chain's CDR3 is CASSPVSGGEQYF. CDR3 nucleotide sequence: TGTGCCAGCTCACCAGTTTCGGGGGGCGAGCAGTACTTC. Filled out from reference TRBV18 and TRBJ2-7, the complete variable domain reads NAGVMQNPRHLVRRRGQEARLRCSPMKGHSHVYWYRQLPEEGLKFMVYLQKENIIDESGMPKERFSAEFPKEGPSILRIQQVVRGDSAAYFCASSPVSGGEQYFGPGTRLTVT.

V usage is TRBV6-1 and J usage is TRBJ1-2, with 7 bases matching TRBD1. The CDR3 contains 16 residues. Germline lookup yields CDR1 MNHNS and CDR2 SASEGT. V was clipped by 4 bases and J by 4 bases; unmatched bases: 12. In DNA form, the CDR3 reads TGTGCCAGCAGTGCACGGGACAGCTCTTCTAGCTATGGCTACACCTTC. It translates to CASSARDSSSSYGYTF.

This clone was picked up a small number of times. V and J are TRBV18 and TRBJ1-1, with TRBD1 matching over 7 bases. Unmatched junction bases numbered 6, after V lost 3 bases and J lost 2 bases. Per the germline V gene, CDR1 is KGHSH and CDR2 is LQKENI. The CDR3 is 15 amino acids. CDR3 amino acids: CASSPVGQANTEAFF. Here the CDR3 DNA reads TGTGCCAGCTCACCCGTTGGACAGGCTAACACTGAAGCTTTCTTT. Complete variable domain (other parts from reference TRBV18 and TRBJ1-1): NAGVMQNPRHLVRRRGQEARLRCSPMKGHSHVYWYRQLPEEGLKFMVYLQKENIIDESGMPKERFSAEFPKEGPSILRIQQVVRGDSAAYFCASSPVGQANTEAFFGQGTRLTVV.

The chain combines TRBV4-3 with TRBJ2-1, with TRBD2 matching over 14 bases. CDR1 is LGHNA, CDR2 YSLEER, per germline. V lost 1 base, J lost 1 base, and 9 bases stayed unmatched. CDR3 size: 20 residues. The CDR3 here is CASSQGPGLAGVKSYNEQFF. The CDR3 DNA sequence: TGCGCCAGCAGCCAAGGCCCGGGACTAGCGGGAGTGAAATCCTACAATGAGCAGTTCTTC.

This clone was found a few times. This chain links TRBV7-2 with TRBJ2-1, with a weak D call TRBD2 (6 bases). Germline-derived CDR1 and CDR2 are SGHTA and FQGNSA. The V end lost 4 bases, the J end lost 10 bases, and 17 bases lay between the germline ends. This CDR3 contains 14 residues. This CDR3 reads CASSSSRASEEQFF. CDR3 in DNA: TGTGCCAGCAGCTCGAGTAGGGCTAGCGAAGAGCAGTTCTTC.

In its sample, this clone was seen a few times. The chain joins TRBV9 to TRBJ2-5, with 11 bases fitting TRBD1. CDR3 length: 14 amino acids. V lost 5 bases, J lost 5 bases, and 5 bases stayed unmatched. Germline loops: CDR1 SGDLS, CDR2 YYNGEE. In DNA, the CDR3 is TGTGCCAGCAGGGCCGGGACAGGGGGGGAGACCCAGTACTTC. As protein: CASRAGTGGETQYF.

CDR3 loop: CASSLEDRVYNEQFF. The CDR3 region has the DNA TGCGCCAGCAGCTTGGAGGACAGGGTCTACAATGAGCAGTTCTTC. The V and J genes are TRBV5-1 and TRBJ2-1, with TRBD1 matching over 8 bases. The J segment lost 3 bases and the V segment lost 0 bases, leaving 2 bases of the junction unmatched. Germline-derived CDR1 and CDR2 are SGHRS and YFSETQ. The CDR3 runs to 15 residues. The full variable domain, in which reference TRBV5-1 and TRBJ2-1 provide the parts outside the CDR3, is KAGVTQTPRYLIKTRGQQVTLSCSPISGHRSVSWYQQTPGQGLQFLFEYFSETQRNKGNFPGRFSGRQFSNSRSEMNVSTLELGDSALYLCASSLEDRVYNEQFFGPGTRLTVL.

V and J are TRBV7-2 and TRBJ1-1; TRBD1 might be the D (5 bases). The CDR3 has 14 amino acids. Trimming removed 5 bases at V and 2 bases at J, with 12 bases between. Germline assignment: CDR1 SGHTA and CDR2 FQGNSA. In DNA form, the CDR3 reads TGTGCCAGCAGCATAACAGGTATAAACACTGAAGCTTTCTTT. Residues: CASSITGINTEAFF.

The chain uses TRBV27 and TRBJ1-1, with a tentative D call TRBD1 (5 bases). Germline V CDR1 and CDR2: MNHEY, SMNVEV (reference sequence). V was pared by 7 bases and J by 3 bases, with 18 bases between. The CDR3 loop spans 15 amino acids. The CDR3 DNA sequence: TGTGCCAGCATGAGTAGGGCCGGGGACTACACTGAAGCTTTCTTT. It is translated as CASMSRAGDYTEAFF.

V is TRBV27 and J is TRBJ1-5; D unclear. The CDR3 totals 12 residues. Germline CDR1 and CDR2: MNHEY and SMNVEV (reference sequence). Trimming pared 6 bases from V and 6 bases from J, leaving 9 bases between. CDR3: CASSVVGQPQHF. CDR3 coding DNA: TGTGCCAGCAGCGTCGTCGGTCAGCCCCAGCATTTT.

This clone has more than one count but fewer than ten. CDR3 nucleotide sequence: TGTGCCAGCAGTTTATCGTCCAACTCCTACGAGCAGTACTTC. This sequence encodes CASSLSSNSYEQYF. V and J are TRBV27 and TRBJ2-7; D is undetermined. The CDR3 loop spans 14 amino acids. The V gene lost 0 bases and the J gene lost 0 bases, with 6 bases spanning the gap. The germline V gene has CDR1 MNHEY and CDR2 SMNVEV (reference sequence).

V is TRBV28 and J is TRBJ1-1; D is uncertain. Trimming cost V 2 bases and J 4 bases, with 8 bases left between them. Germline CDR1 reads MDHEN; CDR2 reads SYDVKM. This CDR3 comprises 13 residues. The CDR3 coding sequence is TGTGCCAGCAGTTTACGACCGGGCACTGAAGCTTTCTTT. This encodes CASSLRPGTEAFF.

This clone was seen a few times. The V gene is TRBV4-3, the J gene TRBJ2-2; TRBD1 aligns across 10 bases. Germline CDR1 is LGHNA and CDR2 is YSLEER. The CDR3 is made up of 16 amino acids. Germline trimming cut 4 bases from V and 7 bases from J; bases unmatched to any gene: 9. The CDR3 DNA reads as TGCGCCAGCAGCCGAACCGGGACAGGGGCGGGCGGGGAGCTGTTTTTT. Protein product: CASSRTGTGAGGELFF.

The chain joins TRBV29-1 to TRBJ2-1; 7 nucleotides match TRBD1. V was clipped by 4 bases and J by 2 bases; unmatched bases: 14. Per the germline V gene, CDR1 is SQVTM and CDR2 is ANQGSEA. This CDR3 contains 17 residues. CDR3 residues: CSVGVGTATNTYNEQFF. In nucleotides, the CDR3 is TGCAGCGTTGGGGTAGGGACAGCCACTAATACCTACAATGAGCAGTTCTTC.

The CDR3 spells CATSREAGGVTEAFF. The CDR3 region has the DNA TGTGCCACCAGCAGAGAGGCAGGGGGCGTCACTGAAGCTTTCTTT. The chain combines TRBV15 with TRBJ1-1, with TRBD1 matching 8 bases. This CDR3 contains 15 residues. Germline V CDR1 and CDR2: LNHNV, YYDKDF (reference sequence). With 0 bases clipped from V and 4 bases from J, the junction kept 4 bases outside the gene matches.